This T cell receptor beta chain was profiled in a study of blood T cell repertoires in COVID-19. The overall study: Sources were T cells, B-cell-depleted T cells, or PBMCs; the material itself was cDNA or gDNA.

This CDR3 spans 18 amino acids. Trimming removed 1 base at V and 4 bases at J, with 22 bases between. The germline CDR1 and CDR2 sequences are LGHDT and YNNKEL (reference sequence). As handled by the study authors: Estimated nucleated cell counts came from reference gene primer amplification. Produced via immunoSEQ multiplex PCR; TCRdb's table is partial and in-frame only. That table gives V, J and clone size, and the DNA gave D and trimming. The profile covers 65,000 to 80,000 clones, with around 87% appearing a single time and 6.5% to 9.5% taken by the ten largest. The TCR comes from a man in his fifties with active COVID-19. The chain carries TRBV3-1 (or the pseudogene TRBV3-2) and TRBJ2-5; no firm D call. The sequenced sample consisted of peripheral blood. CDR3 region: CASSQVKAGPQVRETQYF. CDR3 sequence (DNA): TGTGCCAGCAGCCAAGTAAAGGCTGGGCCTCAGGTGAGAGAGACCCAGTACTTC.